Below, one T cell receptor (beta chain) is given with its context. Its matching antigen is unknown. This sample stems from a study of T-cell memory formation after mild COVID-19. On the study more broadly: Largely donor-specific TCR clusters were found. Study conclusions and caveats: Day 15 to 85 contracting clones showed balanced CD4/CD8; later expanders leaned CD4+.

Barcoded TCR alpha and TCR beta cDNA libraries with UMIs came from 5'RACE using constant-segment primers. TCRdb redid the calling of the 5' RACE reads with MiXCR, one entry per CDR3 protein. The table has about 430,000 distinct CDR3 sequences, roughly 18% seen once; the top ten hold 20% to 25%. Trimming at V came to 3 bases and at J to 5 bases, leaving 5 bases not matched to a gene. CDR3 length: 15 residues. CDR1 is KGHDR and CDR2 is SFDVKD in the germline V gene. What was sequenced was PBMCs or a T cell subset sorted from them (not recorded which). The chain combines TRBV24-1 with TRBJ2-1, with 8 bases aligning to TRBD2. The clonotype comes from a man younger than 30 who had mild COVID-19 (a few samples of this study predate the infection). Cell type and time point are not known. The CDR3 protein is CATSDAGTSNNEQFF. CDR3 DNA sequence: TGTGCCACCAGTGATGCCGGGACTAGTAACAATGAGCAGTTCTTC.